These T cell receptor beta chains were read from a single sample in a study of blood T cells in healthy people across ages. MiXCR, applied by TCRdb to the 5' RACE reads, yields one record per CDR3 protein. The sample holds about 570,000 distinct CDR3 sequences, approximately 30% seen once. What was sequenced was blood. The receptors come from a woman in her 70s in good health. The CDR3 runs from the conserved cysteine through the conserved F or W. A D gene is named only where the DNA matches it firmly. Expanded clones get a size class; other rows say once, few or many, or leave the size out.

D,size,J,V,CDR3,DNA
-,few,TRBJ1-4,TRBV2,CASRGDGGGKLFF,TGTGCCAGCAGAGGGGATGGAGGGGGAAAACTGTTTTTT
TRBD1,-,TRBJ2-5,TRBV18,CASSPSRQGIKETQYF,TGTGCCAGCTCACCTTCGAGACAGGGGATAAAGGAGACCCAGTACTTC
TRBD1,-,TRBJ1-3,TRBV7-2,CASSLGQHSGNTIYF,TGTGCCAGCAGCTTGGGACAGCACTCTGGAAACACCATATATTTT
TRBD2,few,TRBJ2-3,TRBV3-1,CASSLRASGTTDTQYF,TGTGCCAGCAGCCTGCGGGCTAGCGGGACCACAGATACGCAGTATTTT
TRBD1,once,TRBJ2-7,TRBV5-1,CASSHGQVFNEQYF,TGCGCCAGCAGCCATGGACAGGTTTTCAACGAGCAGTACTTC
TRBD1,many,TRBJ1-2,TRBV25-1,CASSGQGGYGYTF,TGTGCCAGCAGTGGACAGGGTGGGTATGGCTACACCTTC
-,many,TRBJ2-7,TRBV5-5,CASSLRYTAYEQYF,TGTGCCAGCAGCTTGCGGTACACCGCCTACGAGCAGTACTTC
-,few,TRBJ2-5,TRBV29-1,CSVRIPSTPETQYF,TGCAGCGTTCGCATCCCTAGCACCCCAGAGACCCAGTACTTC
-,few,TRBJ1-2,TRBV20-1,CSAREPYNYGYTF,TGCAGTGCTAGAGAACCCTATAACTATGGCTACACCTTC
-,many,TRBJ2-5,TRBV5-1,CASSLDTGTETQYF,TGCGCCAGCAGCTTGGACACGGGGACAGAGACCCAGTACTTC
-,few,TRBJ2-7,TRBV20-1,CSAPGASSYEQYF,TGCAGTGCCCCCGGCGCTAGCTCCTACGAGCAGTACTTC
-,-,TRBJ1-5,TRBV10-3,CAISGGTAGQPQHF,TGTGCCATCAGTGGCGGGACTGCGGGGCAGCCCCAGCATTTT
-,-,TRBJ2-3,TRBV20-1,CSARDSTKVTQYF,TGCAGTGCTAGAGATTCCACTAAAGTTACGCAGTATTTT
-,-,TRBJ1-2,TRBV2,CASSGRGGPLTF,TGTGCCAGCAGTGGGAGGGGAGGCCCGCTCACCTTC
TRBD2,few,TRBJ2-3,TRBV4-3,CASSSLAGLTDTQYF,TGCGCCAGCAGTTCTCTAGCGGGGCTTACAGATACGCAGTATTTT
-,few,TRBJ1-1,TRBV18,CASSPQGGPNTEAFF,TGTGCCAGCTCACCGCAAGGTGGACCGAACACTGAAGCTTTCTTT
TRBD1,-,TRBJ2-2,TRBV6-5,CASSDSLRTGITGELFF,TGTGCCAGCAGTGACTCGTTGCGGACAGGTATCACCGGGGAGCTGTTTTTT
TRBD1,few,TRBJ2-1,TRBV6-1,CASSVRDRGQNEQFF,TGTGCCAGCAGTGTCCGGGACAGGGGGCAGAATGAGCAGTTCTTC
TRBD1,many,TRBJ2-1,TRBV7-2,CASSQGQVAYNEQFF,TGTGCCAGCAGCCAGGGACAGGTGGCCTACAATGAGCAGTTCTTC
-,-,TRBJ2-2,TRBV6-6,CASSPGGRGELFF,TGTGCCAGCAGCCCCGGGGGCCGCGGGGAGCTGTTTTTT
-,-,TRBJ1-1,TRBV29-1,CSAQSLNTEAFF,TGCAGCGCCCAGAGTTTGAACACTGAAGCTTTCTTT
-,-,TRBJ1-1,TRBV2,CASEGVRGTEAFF,TGTGCCAGCGAGGGGGTTAGAGGAACTGAAGCTTTCTTT
TRBD2,-,TRBJ2-1,TRBV5-1,CASSLEAAGGLEQFF,TGCGCCAGCAGCTTGGAGGCAGCGGGGGGGCTTGAGCAGTTCTTC
-,-,TRBJ1-1,TRBV5-1,CASNDGTANTEAFF,TGCGCCAGCAATGATGGGACGGCGAACACTGAAGCTTTCTTT
-,-,TRBJ2-1,TRBV4-3,CASSRSPELNEQFF,TGCGCCAGCAGCCGCTCACCCGAGCTCAATGAGCAGTTCTTC
TRBD1,few,TRBJ1-2,TRBV5-1,CASSSPGQGKHGYTF,TGCGCCAGCAGCTCACCGGGACAGGGTAAACATGGCTACACCTTC
-,-,TRBJ2-5,TRBV20-1,CSASGRKYQETQYF,TGCAGTGCTAGCGGAAGGAAGTACCAAGAGACCCAGTACTTC
TRBD2,-,TRBJ2-7,TRBV14,CASSQGDYSGEQYF,TGTGCCAGCAGCCAGGGGGACTATTCGGGCGAGCAGTACTTC
-,-,TRBJ2-7,TRBV7-3,CASSFETFYEQYF,TGTGCCAGCAGCTTTGAAACGTTCTACGAGCAGTACTTC
TRBD2,few,TRBJ2-2,TRBV28,CASSFHPSGGRGELFF,TGTGCCAGCAGTTTTCACCCTAGCGGGGGTCGCGGGGAGCTGTTTTTT
TRBD1,-,TRBJ1-1,TRBV7-2,CASSKQGALDTEAFF,TGTGCCAGCAGCAAGCAGGGGGCGCTGGACACTGAAGCTTTCTTT
-,few,TRBJ1-2,TRBV6-5,CASSYSLTENYGYTF,TGTGCCAGCAGTTACTCGTTGACAGAGAACTATGGCTACACCTTC
TRBD2,-,TRBJ2-1,TRBV6-1,CASSASSGIYNEQFF,TGTGCCAGCAGTGCATCTAGCGGAATTTACAATGAGCAGTTCTTC
-,few,TRBJ2-5,TRBV20-1,CSARSTASGTQYF,TGCAGTGCTAGATCGACAGCATCGGGGACCCAGTACTTC
-,-,TRBJ1-6,TRBV12-3/TRBV12-4,CASSDTDRPLHF,TGTGCCAGCAGTGACACTGACCGTCCCCTCCACTTT
-,few,TRBJ1-3,TRBV6-1,CASIAGIGNTIYF,TGTGCCAGCATAGCCGGTATTGGAAACACCATATATTTT